Listed below are T cell receptor beta chains from one sample, sequenced in a study of blood T cell repertoires in COVID-19. The table came from immunoSEQ multiplex PCR; TCRdb's copy has only in-frame clones and leaves some out. The sample has around 230,000 clones; nearly 90% are singletons. Sequencing was done on a sample of PBMCs or T cells enriched from blood (not recorded which). The source is a woman aged 25 to 45 with acute COVID-19. Both conserved end residues are part of each CDR3. Each record gives: CDR3 protein, CDR3 DNA, CDR3 length, J gene, V gene, D gene, clone size. D genes are given only for firm matches. Size tells how often a clone was seen (once, few, many) or the class of an expanded clone, and some rows leave it out.

CASIADYNSPLHF	TGCGCCAGCATAGCAGACTATAATTCACCCCTCCACTTT	13	TRBJ1-6	TRBV10-2	-	-
CATSTKVGEVGQPQHF	TGTGCCACCAGCACCAAAGTGGGGGAGGTGGGTCAGCCCCAGCATTTT	16	TRBJ1-5	TRBV15	-	-
CASSTATGIHEQYF	TGTGCCAGCAGCACAGCGACAGGCATCCACGAGCAGTACTTC	14	TRBJ2-7	TRBV5-6	-	-
CASSHDRQGLSYEQYF	TGCGCCAGCAGCCACGACCGACAGGGCCTCTCCTACGAGCAGTACTTC	16	TRBJ2-7	TRBV4-1	TRBD1	once
CASSPRTDPWYEQYF	TGTGCCAGCAGCCCGCGGACAGACCCTTGGTACGAGCAGTACTTC	15	TRBJ2-7	TRBV14	-	-
CASSLNVGDGYTF	TGCGCCAGCAGCTTGAATGTGGGAGACGGCTACACCTTC	13	TRBJ1-2	TRBV5-1	-	few
CASSGRKRGPYNEQFF	TGTGCCAGCAGCGGCCGGAAGCGGGGGCCATACAATGAGCAGTTCTTC	16	TRBJ2-1	TRBV9	TRBD2	once
CASSYSIQGSNSPLHF	TGTGCCAGCAGTTACTCTATCCAGGGGAGCAATTCACCCCTCCACTTT	16	TRBJ1-6	TRBV6-5	-	-
CASRPGGSNTEAFF	TGTGCCAGCCGCCCCGGGGGTTCAAACACTGAAGCTTTCTTT	14	TRBJ1-1	TRBV19	-	-
CASSQGPDRSTDTQYF	TGCGCCAGCAGCCAAGGACCCGACAGGTCCACAGATACGCAGTATTTT	16	TRBJ2-3	TRBV4-1	-	-
CASSEPSTGTDTQYF	TGTGCCAGCAGTGAACCGTCTACGGGCACAGATACGCAGTATTTT	15	TRBJ2-3	TRBV2	-	-
CASSPQGADTEAFF	TGTGCCAGCTCACCCCAGGGGGCGGACACTGAAGCTTTCTTT	14	TRBJ1-1	TRBV18	TRBD1	-